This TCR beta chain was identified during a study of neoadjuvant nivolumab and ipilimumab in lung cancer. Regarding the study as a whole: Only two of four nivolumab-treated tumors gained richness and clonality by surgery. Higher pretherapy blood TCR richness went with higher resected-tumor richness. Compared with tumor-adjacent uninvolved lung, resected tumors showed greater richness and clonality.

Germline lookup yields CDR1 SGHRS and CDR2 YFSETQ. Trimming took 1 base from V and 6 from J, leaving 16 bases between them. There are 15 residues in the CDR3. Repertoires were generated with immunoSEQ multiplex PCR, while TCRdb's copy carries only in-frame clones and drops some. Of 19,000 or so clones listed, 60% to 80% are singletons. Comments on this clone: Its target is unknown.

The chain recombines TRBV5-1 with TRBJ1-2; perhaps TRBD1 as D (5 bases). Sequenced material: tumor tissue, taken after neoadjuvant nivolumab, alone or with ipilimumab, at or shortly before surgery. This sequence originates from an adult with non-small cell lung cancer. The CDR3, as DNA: TGCGCCAGCAGCTTGCGCCAGGGCCGAGGGGATGGCTACACCTTC. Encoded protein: CASSLRQGRGDGYTF. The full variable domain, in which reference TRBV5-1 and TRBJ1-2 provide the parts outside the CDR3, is KAGVTQTPRYLIKTRGQQVTLSCSPISGHRSVSWYQQTPGQGLQFLFEYFSETQRNKGNFPGRFSGRQFSNSRSEMNVSTLELGDSALYLCASSLRQGRGDGYTFGSGTRLTVV.